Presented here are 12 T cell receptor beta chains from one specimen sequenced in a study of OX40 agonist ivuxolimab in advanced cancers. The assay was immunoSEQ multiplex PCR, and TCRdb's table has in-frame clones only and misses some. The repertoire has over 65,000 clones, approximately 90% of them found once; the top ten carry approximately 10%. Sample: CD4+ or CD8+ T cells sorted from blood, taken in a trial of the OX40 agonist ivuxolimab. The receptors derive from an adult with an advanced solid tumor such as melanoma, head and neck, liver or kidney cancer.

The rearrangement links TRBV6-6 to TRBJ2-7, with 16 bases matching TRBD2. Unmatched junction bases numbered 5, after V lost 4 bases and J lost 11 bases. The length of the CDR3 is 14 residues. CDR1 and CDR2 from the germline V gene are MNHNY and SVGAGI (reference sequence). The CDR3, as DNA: TGTGCCAGCAGTTCCGGGACTAGCGGGGGGGCGGAGTACTTC. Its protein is CASSSGTSGGAEYF.

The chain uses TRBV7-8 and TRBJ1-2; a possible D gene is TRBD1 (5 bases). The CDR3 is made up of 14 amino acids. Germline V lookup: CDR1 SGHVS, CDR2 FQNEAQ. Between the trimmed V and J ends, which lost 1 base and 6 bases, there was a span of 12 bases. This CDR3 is CASSLEAGSDGYTF. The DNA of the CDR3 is TGTGCCAGCAGCTTAGAAGCAGGGTCGGATGGCTACACCTTC. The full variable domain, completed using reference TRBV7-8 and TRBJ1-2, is GAGVSQSPRYKVAKRGQDVALRCDPISGHVSLFWYQQALGQGPEFLTYFQNEAQLDKSGLPSDRFFAERPEGSVSTLKIQRTQQEDSAVYLCASSLEAGSDGYTFGSGTRLTVV.

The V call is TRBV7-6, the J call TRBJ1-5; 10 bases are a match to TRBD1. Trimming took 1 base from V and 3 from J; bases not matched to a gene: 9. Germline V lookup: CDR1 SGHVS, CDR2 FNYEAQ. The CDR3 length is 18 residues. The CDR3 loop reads CASSLVSGQGDVNQPQHF. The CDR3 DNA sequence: TGTGCCAGCAGCTTAGTTTCTGGACAGGGGGATGTCAATCAGCCCCAGCATTTT. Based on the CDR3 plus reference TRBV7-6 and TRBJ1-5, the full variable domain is GAGVSQSPRYKVTKRGQDVALRCDPISGHVSLYWYRQALGQGPEFLTYFNYEAQQDKSGLPNDRFSAERPEGSISTLTIQRTEQRDSAMYRCASSLVSGQGDVNQPQHFGDGTRLSIL.

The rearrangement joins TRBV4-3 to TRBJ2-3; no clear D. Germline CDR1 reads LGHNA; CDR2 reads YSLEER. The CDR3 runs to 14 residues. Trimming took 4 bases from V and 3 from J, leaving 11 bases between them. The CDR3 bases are TGCGCCAGCAGCCCGGGTGGGCCGACAGATACGCAGTATTTT. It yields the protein CASSPGGPTDTQYF.

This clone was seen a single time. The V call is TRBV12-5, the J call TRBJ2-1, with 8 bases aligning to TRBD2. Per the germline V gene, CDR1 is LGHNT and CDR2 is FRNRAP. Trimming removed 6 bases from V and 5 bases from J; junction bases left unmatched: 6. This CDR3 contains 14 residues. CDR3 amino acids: CASGSGTSDNEQFF. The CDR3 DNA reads TGTGCTAGTGGGTCCGGGACTAGTGACAATGAGCAGTTCTTC.

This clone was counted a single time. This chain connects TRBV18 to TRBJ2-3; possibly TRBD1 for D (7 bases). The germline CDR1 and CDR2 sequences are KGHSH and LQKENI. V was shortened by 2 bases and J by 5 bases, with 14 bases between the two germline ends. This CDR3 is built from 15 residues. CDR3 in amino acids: CASSPERGRGDTQYF. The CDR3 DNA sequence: TGTGCCAGCTCACCAGAAAGGGGGCGGGGAGATACGCAGTATTTT.

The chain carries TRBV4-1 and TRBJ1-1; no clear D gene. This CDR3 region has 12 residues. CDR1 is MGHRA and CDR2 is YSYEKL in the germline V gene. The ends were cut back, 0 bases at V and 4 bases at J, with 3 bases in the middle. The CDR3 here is CASSQDLTEAFF. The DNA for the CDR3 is TGCGCCAGCAGCCAAGATCTCACTGAAGCTTTCTTT.

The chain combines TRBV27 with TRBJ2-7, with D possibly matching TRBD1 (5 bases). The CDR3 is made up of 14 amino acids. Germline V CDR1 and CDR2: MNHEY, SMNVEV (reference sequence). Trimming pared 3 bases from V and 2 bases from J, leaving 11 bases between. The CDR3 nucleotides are TGTGCCAGCAGTTTTCAGGGCCTGACCTACGAGCAGTACTTC. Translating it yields CASSFQGLTYEQYF.

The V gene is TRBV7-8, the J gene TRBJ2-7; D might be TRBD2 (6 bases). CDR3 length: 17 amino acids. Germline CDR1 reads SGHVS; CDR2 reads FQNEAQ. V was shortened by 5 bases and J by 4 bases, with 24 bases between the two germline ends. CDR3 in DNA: TGTGCCAGCAGCGCCCCGTCCGGGGCGGGGCCGGGGTACGAGCAGTACTTC. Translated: CASSAPSGAGPGYEQYF.

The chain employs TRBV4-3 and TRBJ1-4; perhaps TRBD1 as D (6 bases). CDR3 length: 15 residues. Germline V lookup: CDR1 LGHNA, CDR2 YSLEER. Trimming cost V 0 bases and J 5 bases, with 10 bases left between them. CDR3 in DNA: TGCGCCAGCAGCCAAGATTTGGGGACAAATGAAAAACTGTTTTTT. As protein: CASSQDLGTNEKLFF.

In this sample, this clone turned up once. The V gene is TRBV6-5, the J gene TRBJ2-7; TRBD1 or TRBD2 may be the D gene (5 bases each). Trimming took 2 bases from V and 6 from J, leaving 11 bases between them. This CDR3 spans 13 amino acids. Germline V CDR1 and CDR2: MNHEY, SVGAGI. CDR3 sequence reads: CASSYGGIREQYF. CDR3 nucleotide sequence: TGTGCCAGCAGTTACGGGGGTATTCGCGAGCAGTACTTC.

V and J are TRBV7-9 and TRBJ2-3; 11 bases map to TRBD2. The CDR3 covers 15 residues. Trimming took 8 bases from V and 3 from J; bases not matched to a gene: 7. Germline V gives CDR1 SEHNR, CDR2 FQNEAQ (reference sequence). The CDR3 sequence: CASETSSGGTDTQYF. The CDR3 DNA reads TGTGCCAGCGAGACCTCTAGCGGGGGGACAGATACGCAGTATTTT.